Sequencing of this T cell receptor (beta chain) was carried out in a study of blood T cell repertoires in COVID-19. In the study overall: Material from acute and convalescent COVID-19 was sourced from the United States, Italy and Spain. The cDNA or gDNA used as material had been derived from T cells, B-cell-depleted T cells, or PBMCs.

In the original analysis: Reference gene primers were amplified, and this amplification served to estimate nucleated cell counts. Data came from immunoSEQ multiplex PCR; TCRdb stores just in-frame clones and leaves some out. V and J calls and clone size are copied from that table; D and trimming were computed from the DNA. The profile covers about 210,000 clones, with roughly 88% appearing a single time and 1.5% taken by the ten largest. This CDR3 comprises 16 residues. CDR1 and CDR2 from the germline V gene are LNHDA and SQIVND (reference sequence). Germline trimming cut 7 bases from V and 2 bases from J; bases unmatched to any gene: 7.

This chain connects TRBV19 to TRBJ2-1, with TRBD2 identical over 11 bases. The sequenced sample consisted of peripheral blood. This TCR derives from a man between 18 and 35 years old with active or convalescent COVID-19. The CDR3: CASMGQGLAAYNEQFF. The CDR3 DNA is TGTGCCAGTATGGGCCAGGGACTAGCGGCCTACAATGAGCAGTTCTTC.